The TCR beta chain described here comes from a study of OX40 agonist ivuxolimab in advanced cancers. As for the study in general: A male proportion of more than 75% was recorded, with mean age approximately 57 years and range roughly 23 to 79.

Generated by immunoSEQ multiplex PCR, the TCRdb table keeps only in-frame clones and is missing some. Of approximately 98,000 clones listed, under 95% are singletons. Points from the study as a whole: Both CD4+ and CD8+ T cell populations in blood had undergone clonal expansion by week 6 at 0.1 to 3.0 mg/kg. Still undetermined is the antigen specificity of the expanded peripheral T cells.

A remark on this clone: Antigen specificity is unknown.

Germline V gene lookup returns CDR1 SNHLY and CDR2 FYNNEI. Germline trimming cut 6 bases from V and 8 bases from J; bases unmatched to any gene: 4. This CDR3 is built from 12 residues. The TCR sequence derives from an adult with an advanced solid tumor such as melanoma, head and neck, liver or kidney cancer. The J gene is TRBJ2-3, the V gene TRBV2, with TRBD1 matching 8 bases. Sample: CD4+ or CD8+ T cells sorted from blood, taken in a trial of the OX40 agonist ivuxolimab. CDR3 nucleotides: TGTGCCAGCAGCGGACAGGGAGGTACGCAGTATTTT. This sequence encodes CASSGQGGTQYF.